This is a list of T cell receptor beta chains from one sample in a study of blood T cells in healthy people across ages. One entry per CDR3 protein, called by TCRdb with MiXCR from the 5' RACE reads. The data show roughly 1,500,000 distinct CDR3 sequences, about 35% seen once. The specimen sequenced was blood. These receptors all come from a woman aged 30 to 39 in good health. CDR3s include the opening cysteine and the closing phenylalanine or tryptophan. The order of the fields is D gene, J gene, V gene, clone size, CDR3 protein, CDR3 DNA. D genes are given only for firm matches. The size entry is marked missing in some rows and otherwise reads once, few, many or a size class.

>TRBD2|TRBJ2-3|TRBV4-1|.
CASGGRAVDTQYF
TGCGCCAGCGGCGGGAGGGCCGTAGATACGCAGTATTTT
>.|TRBJ2-3|TRBV12-3/TRBV12-4|.
CASRTAVTDTQYF
TGTGCCAGCAGAACAGCGGTCACAGATACGCAGTATTTT
>TRBD2|TRBJ2-5|TRBV20-1|few
CSAVPTSGGGETQYF
TGCAGTGCTGTGCCGACTAGCGGGGGAGGGGAGACCCAGTACTTC
>.|TRBJ2-6|TRBV7-2|.
CASSLDSPNSGANVLTF
TGTGCCAGCAGCTTAGATAGCCCCAACTCTGGGGCCAACGTCCTGACTTTC
>TRBD1|TRBJ2-1|TRBV2|.
CASSDQSWGQGHNEQFF
TGTGCCAGCAGTGACCAATCCTGGGGACAGGGACACAATGAGCAGTTCTTC
>.|TRBJ2-1|TRBV2|.
CASSEVGGQNYNEQFF
TGTGCCAGCAGTGAAGTTGGCGGGCAAAATTACAATGAGCAGTTCTTC
>.|TRBJ2-2|TRBV20-1|.
CSARDLRTANTGELFF
TGCAGTGCTAGAGATCTCAGGACAGCAAACACCGGGGAGCTGTTTTTT
>TRBD1|TRBJ1-2|TRBV5-1|.
CASTPGQGENYGYTF
TGCGCCAGCACGCCGGGACAGGGGGAGAACTATGGCTACACCTTC
>.|TRBJ2-5|TRBV6-1|once
CASSVARYQETQYF
TGTGCCAGCAGTGTTGCAAGGTACCAAGAGACCCAGTACTTC
>TRBD1|TRBJ1-1|TRBV29-1|few
CSSARGTGNTEAFF
TGCAGCTCTGCAAGAGGGACAGGCAACACTGAAGCTTTCTTT
>.|TRBJ2-2|TRBV2|.
CASSAAGWGVAGELFF
TGTGCCAGCAGTGCCGCGGGGTGGGGGGTCGCCGGGGAGCTGTTTTTT
>TRBD1|TRBJ2-1|TRBV27|.
CASSPSIGGEQFF
TGTGCCAGCAGTCCCTCGATAGGGGGCGAGCAGTTCTTC
>.|TRBJ1-1|TRBV7-6|.
CASSLGGKVGTEAFF
TGTGCCAGCAGCTTGGGAGGGAAGGTCGGCACTGAAGCTTTCTTT
>.|TRBJ2-7|TRBV7-2|.
CASSLAKGGASYEQYF
TGTGCCAGCAGCTTAGCGAAGGGGGGCGCGTCCTACGAGCAGTACTTC
>.|TRBJ2-1|TRBV3-1|.
CASSRIRGGDYNEQFF
TGTGCCAGCAGCCGAATCAGGGGTGGAGACTACAATGAGCAGTTCTTC
>.|TRBJ2-1|TRBV18|.
CASHPSSYNEQFF
TGTGCCAGCCATCCGAGCTCCTACAATGAGCAGTTCTTC
>TRBD1|TRBJ2-7|TRBV6-6|.
CASSYSLGTGREQYF
TGTGCCAGCAGTTACTCTCTTGGGACAGGGAGGGAGCAGTACTTC
>TRBD2|TRBJ2-2|TRBV5-1|.
CASSAGLAGLTGELFF
TGCGCCAGCAGCGCGGGACTAGCGGGACTCACCGGGGAGCTGTTTTTT
>.|TRBJ2-1|TRBV4-1|many
CASSHHPGTYNEQFF
TGCGCCAGCAGCCATCACCCGGGGACCTACAATGAGCAGTTCTTC
>.|TRBJ1-1|TRBV5-1|few
CASSPREGTTEAFF
TGCGCCAGCAGCCCGAGAGAGGGGACCACTGAAGCTTTCTTT